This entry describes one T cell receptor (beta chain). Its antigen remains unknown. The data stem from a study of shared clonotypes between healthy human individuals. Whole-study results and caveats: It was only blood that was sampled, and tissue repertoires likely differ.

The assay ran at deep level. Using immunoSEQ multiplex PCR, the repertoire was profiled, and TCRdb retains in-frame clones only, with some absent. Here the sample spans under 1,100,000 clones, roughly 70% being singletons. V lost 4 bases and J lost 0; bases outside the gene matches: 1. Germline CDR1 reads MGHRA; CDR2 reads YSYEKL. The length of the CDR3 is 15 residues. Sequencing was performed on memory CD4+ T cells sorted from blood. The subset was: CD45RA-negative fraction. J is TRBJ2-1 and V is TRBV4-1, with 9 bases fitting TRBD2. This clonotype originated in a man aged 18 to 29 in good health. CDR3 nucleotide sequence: TGCGCCAGCAGCCCTAGCGGGGTCTCCTACAATGAGCAGTTCTTC. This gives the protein CASSPSGVSYNEQFF.